Sequencing of this T cell receptor (beta chain) was carried out in a study of blood T cell repertoires in COVID-19. About the study: The United States, Italy and Spain provided the acute and convalescent COVID-19 samples. In each case, the material was cDNA or gDNA derived from T cells, B-cell-depleted T cells, or PBMCs.

V shed 1 base and J 1 base; nucleotides not matched to a gene: 4. The CDR3 runs to 16 residues. CDR1 is LNHNV, CDR2 YYDKDF, per germline (reference sequence). Authors' analysis steps: Estimation of nucleated cell counts was performed using reference gene primer amplification. Measured with immunoSEQ multiplex PCR; TCRdb has only the in-frame clones, and not every one. V, J and clone size derive from that table, while D and trimming were established from the DNA sequence. The sample contains about 250,000 clones, around 79% of which appear only once. Sequences were obtained from peripheral blood. This TCR was recovered from an elderly woman with acute or convalescent COVID-19. V is TRBV15 and J is TRBJ1-3; 7 bases match TRBD1. CDR3 region: CATSRGDSGSGNTIYF. The CDR3 bases are TGTGCCACCAGCAGAGGGGACAGTGGGTCTGGAAACACCATATATTTT.